The subject of this entry is one T cell receptor (beta chain). The repertoire was sequenced with immunoSEQ multiplex PCR; TCRdb's copy has only in-frame clones and lacks some. Of 2 million to 2.5 million clones in the sample, approximately 95% were seen once. CDR3 length equals 16 residues. The germline V gene has CDR1 SGHNT and CDR2 YYREEE (reference sequence). The trim removed 0 bases at V and 1 base at J, leaving 4 bases unmatched. This entry is derived from a study of shared clonotypes between healthy human individuals. The sequencing input was naive CD4+ T cells from PBMCs. Subset indicated: CD45RA+ positively selected. This chain joins TRBV5-4 and TRBJ2-3; 8 positions agree with TRBD2. The clonotype comes from a man in his late teens or twenties in good health. Some clones in this sample may be carry-over from other donors' samples. CDR3 bases: TGTGCCAGCAGCTTGGGTCCAGCGGGAGGCACAGATACGCAGTATTTT. Translation gives CASSLGPAGGTDTQYF.